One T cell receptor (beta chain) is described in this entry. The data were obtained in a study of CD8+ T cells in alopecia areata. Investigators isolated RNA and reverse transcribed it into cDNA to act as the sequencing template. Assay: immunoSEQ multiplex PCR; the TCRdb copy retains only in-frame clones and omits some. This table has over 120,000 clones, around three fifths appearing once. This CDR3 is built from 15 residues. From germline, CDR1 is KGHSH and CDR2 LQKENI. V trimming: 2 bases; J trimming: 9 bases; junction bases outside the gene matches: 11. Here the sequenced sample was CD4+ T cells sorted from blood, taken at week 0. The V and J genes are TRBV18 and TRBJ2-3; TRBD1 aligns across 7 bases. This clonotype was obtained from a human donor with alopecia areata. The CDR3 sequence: CASSPSPDRFETQYF. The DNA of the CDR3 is TGTGCCAGCTCACCATCGCCGGACAGGTTTGAAACGCAGTATTTT. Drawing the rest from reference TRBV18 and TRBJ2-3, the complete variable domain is NAGVMQNPRHLVRRRGQEARLRCSPMKGHSHVYWYRQLPEEGLKFMVYLQKENIIDESGMPKERFSAEFPKEGPSILRIQQVVRGDSAAYFCASSPSPDRFETQYFGPGTRLTVL.